Below, one T cell receptor beta chain is given with its context. Its target antigen remains unknown. Per-base quality was not reported, and no clone a single base away is much larger than it. TCRbeta CDR3 regions were amplified from genomic DNA using the immunoSEQ Assay, a bias-controlled multiplex PCR. Regarding the original processing steps: Nucleated cell counts per sample were estimated from amplification of reference gene primers within the assay. To quantify the absolute abundance of each unique TCRbeta CDR3 rearrangement, sequence reads were collapsed and filtered. For each sample, productive Simpson clonality was calculated as the square root of Simpson's diversity index across productive rearrangements. TCRdb carries this immuneACCESS record with in-frame sequences only. Its versions omit some clonotypes, under half of them owing to an unresolved V gene in the studies checked, with the rest unexplained. V and J calls and clone size are copied from that table; D and trimming were computed from the DNA. In this sample the table shows a few hundred thousand clones, 85% to 90% of which occur a single time. Clones ranked in the top ten supply 6.2% of the sample.

This entry is derived from a study of blood T cell repertoires in COVID-19 (dated by TCRdb to between 2020 and 2021). Regarding the complete study: Samples from collaborators originated in the United States, Italy and Spain and spanned both the acute and convalescent phases of COVID-19. Where available, HLA class I and class II types were taken from metadata supplied by the sample provider and were not determined by assay-based typing. The material from the prospective study consisted of cDNA or gDNA derived from T cells, B-cell-depleted T cells, or PBMCs. The repertoires were released in a freely available public database intended as a resource for research on the immune response to SARS-CoV-2. The dataset comprised deeply sampled blood TCRbeta repertoires from subjects exposed to, actively infected with, or recovered from COVID-19. A de-identified subject ID, COVID-19 status, age in years and sex were almost always included in the sample metadata. The samples were drawn from two sources: the first 160 participants of the ongoing ImmuneRACE study, and over 950 subjects contributed by 6 global collaborators. Study-wide findings and limitations: The amount of clinical and demographic metadata varied by source and participant and was provided uncurated.

CDR1 and CDR2, looked up from the germline V gene, are MNHEY and SVGAGI. V loses 2 bases of germline sequence and J loses 0 bases, and the interval between the two ends is 11 bases. Its CDR3 holds 16 amino acids, cysteine through phenylalanine. Left in the record is the CDR3 DNA by itself, 48 bases read in frame from the first base. Samples from volunteer blood donors who had recovered from COVID-19 were contributed by a second Seattle source. Collaborating institutions collected whole blood in K2EDTA tubes following their own protocols. For TCRbeta analysis, collaborator samples were shipped as frozen whole blood, as isolated PBMCs, or as DNA extracted from either sample type.

The sequence derives from a man aged 55 to 69 who had recovered from COVID-19. Recombination joined TRBV6-5 with TRBJ2-1; D gene: possibly TRBD2, on 5 matching bases. Sample: peripheral blood. The DNA sequence is as follows: TGTGCCAGCAGTTACAACGGGGAGAGCTCCTACAATGAGCAGTTCTTC. This is translated as CASSYNGESSYNEQFF.